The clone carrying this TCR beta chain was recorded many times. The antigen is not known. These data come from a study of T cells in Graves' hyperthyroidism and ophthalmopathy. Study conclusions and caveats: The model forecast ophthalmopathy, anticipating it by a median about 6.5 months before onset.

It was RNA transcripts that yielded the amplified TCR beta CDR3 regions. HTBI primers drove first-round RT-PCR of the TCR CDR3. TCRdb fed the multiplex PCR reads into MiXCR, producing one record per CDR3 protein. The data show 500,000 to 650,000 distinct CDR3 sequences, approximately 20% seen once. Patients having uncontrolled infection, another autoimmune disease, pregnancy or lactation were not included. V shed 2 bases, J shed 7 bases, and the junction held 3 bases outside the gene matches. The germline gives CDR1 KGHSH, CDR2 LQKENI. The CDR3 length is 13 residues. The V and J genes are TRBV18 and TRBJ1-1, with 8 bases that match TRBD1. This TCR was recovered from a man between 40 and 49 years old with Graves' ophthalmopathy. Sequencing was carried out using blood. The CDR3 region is CASSPGQGFEAFF. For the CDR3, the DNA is TGTGCCAGCTCACCAGGACAGGGCTTTGAAGCTTTCTTT.